Listed below are T cell receptor beta chains from one sample, sequenced in a study of chemoradiotherapy in HPV16-positive cancers. Profiling relied on immunoSEQ multiplex PCR, and the TCRdb table lists in-frame clones only, not all of them. The sample shows 40,000 to 60,000 clones, roughly 90% of them seen only once. The sequencing here drew on blood, taken from a patient who underwent chemoradiotherapy. The receptors come from a human donor with HPV-associated anogenital cancer. Both conserved end residues are part of each CDR3. A D gene is named only where the DNA matches it firmly. Where a row states a size, it is once, few, many or the class of an expanded clone; other rows omit it.

v_gene	d_gene	j_gene	abundance	CDR3aa	CDR3nt
TRBV11-3	NA	TRBJ2-3	NA	CASSLTKRLTDTQYF	TGTGCCAGCAGCTTGACAAAGCGACTCACAGATACGCAGTATTTT
TRBV18	TRBD1	TRBJ1-6	NA	CASSRDRDNSPLHF	TGTGCCAGCTCACGGGACAGGGATAATTCACCCCTCCACTTT
TRBV29-1	NA	TRBJ1-1	few	CSAYVPYLNTEAFF	TGCAGCGCCTATGTCCCGTACCTGAACACTGAAGCTTTCTTT
TRBV5-6	TRBD1	TRBJ2-7	NA	CASRATGAYEQYF	TGTGCCAGCAGGGCAACAGGGGCCTACGAGCAGTACTTC
TRBV5-8	NA	TRBJ2-5	NA	CASSLEGRRNQETQYF	TGTGCCAGCAGCTTGGAGGGACGTAGGAACCAAGAGACCCAGTACTTC
TRBV18	NA	TRBJ2-2	NA	CASSPSEPRGTGELFF	TGTGCCAGCTCACCATCCGAGCCTAGGGGCACCGGGGAGCTGTTTTTT
TRBV11-2	TRBD1	TRBJ1-4	NA	CASSLGVTGGEEKLFF	TGTGCCAGCAGCTTAGGGGTCACAGGGGGCGAGGAAAAACTGTTTTTT
TRBV5-1	TRBD1	TRBJ2-1	NA	CASLKKTGGMGNEQFF	TGCGCCAGCCTAAAGAAAACAGGGGGCATGGGGAATGAGCAGTTCTTC
TRBV2	NA	TRBJ2-3	NA	CASSELQDTQYF	TGTGCCAGCAGTGAATTACAAGATACGCAGTATTTT
TRBV9	NA	TRBJ1-3	NA	CASSPRGGNSGNTIYF	TGTGCCAGCAGCCCAAGGGGCGGCAACTCTGGAAACACCATATATTTT
TRBV18	TRBD2	TRBJ2-7	NA	CASSPPAGGDYEQYF	TGTGCCAGCTCACCCCCCGCGGGGGGAGACTACGAGCAGTACTTC
TRBV19	TRBD1	TRBJ1-5	NA	CASSTRGTDQPQHF	TGTGCCAGTAGTACCAGGGGGACGGATCAGCCCCAGCATTTT
TRBV7-9	TRBD1	TRBJ2-6	NA	CASSFRTGVSGANVLTF	TGTGCCAGCAGCTTCAGGACAGGGGTTAGTGGGGCCAACGTCCTGACTTTC
TRBV6-5	NA	TRBJ1-5	NA	CASTPNQPQHF	TGTGCCAGCACCCCTAATCAGCCCCAGCATTTT
TRBV30	NA	TRBJ2-1	NA	CAWSQGSSSYNEQFF	TGTGCCTGGAGCCAAGGGTCGAGCTCCTACAATGAGCAGTTCTTC
TRBV19	NA	TRBJ1-4	NA	CASSPRGGEDEKLFF	TGTGCCAGTAGTCCCCGCGGAGGGGAGGATGAAAAACTGTTTTTT
TRBV5-4	NA	TRBJ2-5	NA	CASSLGGRDQETQYF	TGTGCCAGCAGCTTGGGAGGCAGGGACCAAGAGACCCAGTACTTC